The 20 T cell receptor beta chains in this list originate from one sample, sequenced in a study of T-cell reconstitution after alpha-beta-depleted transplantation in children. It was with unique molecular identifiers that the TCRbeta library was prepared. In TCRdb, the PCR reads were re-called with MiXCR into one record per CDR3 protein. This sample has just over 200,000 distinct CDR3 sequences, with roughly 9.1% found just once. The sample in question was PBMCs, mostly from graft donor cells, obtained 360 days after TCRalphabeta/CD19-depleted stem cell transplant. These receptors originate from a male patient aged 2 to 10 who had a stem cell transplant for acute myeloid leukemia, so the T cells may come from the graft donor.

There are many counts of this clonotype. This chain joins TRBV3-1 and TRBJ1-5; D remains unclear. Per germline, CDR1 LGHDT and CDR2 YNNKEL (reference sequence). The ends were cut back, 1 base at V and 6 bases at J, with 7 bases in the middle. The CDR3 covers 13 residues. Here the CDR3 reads CASSQGPTQPQHF. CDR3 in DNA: TGTGCCAGCAGCCAAGGTCCCACTCAGCCCCAGCATTTT.

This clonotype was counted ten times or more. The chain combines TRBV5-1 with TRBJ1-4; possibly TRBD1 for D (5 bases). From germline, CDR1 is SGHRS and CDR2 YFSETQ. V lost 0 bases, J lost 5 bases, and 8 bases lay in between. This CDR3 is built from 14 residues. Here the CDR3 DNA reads TGCGCCAGCAGCTTGGGGCAGGGAAATGAAAAACTGTTTTTT. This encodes CASSLGQGNEKLFF.

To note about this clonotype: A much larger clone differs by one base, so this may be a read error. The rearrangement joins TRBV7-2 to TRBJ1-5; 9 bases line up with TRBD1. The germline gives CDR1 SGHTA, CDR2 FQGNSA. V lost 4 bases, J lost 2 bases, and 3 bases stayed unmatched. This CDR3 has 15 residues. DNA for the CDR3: TGTGCCAGCAGCTACCGGGACAGGGGCAATCAGCCCCAGCATTTT. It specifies CASSYRDRGNQPQHF. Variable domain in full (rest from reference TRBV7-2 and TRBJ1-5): GAGVSQSPSNKVTEKGKDVELRCDPISGHTALYWYRQSLGQGLEFLIYFQGNSAPDKSGLPSDRFSAERTGGSVSTLTIQRTQQEDSAVYLCASSYRDRGNQPQHFGDGTRLSIL.

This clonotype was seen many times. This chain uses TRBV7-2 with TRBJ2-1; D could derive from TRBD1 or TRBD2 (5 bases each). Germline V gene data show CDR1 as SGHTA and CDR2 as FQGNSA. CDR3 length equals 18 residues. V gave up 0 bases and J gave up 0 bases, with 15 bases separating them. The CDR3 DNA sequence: TGTGCCAGCAGCTTAGCCCCGGGACCACTGAGCTCCTACAATGAGCAGTTCTTC. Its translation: CASSLAPGPLSSYNEQFF.

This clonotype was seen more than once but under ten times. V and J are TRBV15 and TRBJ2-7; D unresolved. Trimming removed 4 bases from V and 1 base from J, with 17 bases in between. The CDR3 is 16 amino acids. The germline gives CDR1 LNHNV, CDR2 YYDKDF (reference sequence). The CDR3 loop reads CATSTSNEPPSYEQYF. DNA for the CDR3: TGTGCCACCAGCACGTCCAACGAACCTCCTTCCTACGAGCAGTACTTC.

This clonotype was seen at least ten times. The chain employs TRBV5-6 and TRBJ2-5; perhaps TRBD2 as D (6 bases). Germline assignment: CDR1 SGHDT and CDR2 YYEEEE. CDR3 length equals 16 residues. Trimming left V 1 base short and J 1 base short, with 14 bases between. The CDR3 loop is CASSLYGGDSQETQYF. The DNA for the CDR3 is TGTGCCAGCAGCTTGTACGGGGGAGACAGCCAAGAGACCCAGTACTTC.

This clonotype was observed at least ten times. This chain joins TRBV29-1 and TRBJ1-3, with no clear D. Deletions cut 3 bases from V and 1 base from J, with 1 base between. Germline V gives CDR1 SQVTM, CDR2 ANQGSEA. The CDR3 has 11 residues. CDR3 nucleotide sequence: TGCAGCGTTGAGTCTGGAAACACCATATATTTT. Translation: CSVESGNTIYF.

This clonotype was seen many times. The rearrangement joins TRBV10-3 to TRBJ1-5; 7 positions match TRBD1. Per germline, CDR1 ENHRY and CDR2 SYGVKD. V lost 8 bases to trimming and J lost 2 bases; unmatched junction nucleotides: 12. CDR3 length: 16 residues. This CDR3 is CAIPGQINSGNQPQHF. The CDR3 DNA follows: TGTGCCATCCCGGGACAGATCAATAGTGGCAATCAGCCCCAGCATTTT.

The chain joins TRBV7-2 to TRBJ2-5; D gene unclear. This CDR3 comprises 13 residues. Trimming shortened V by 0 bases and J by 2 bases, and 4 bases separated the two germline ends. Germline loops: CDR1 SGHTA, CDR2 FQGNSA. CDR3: CASSLARQETQYF. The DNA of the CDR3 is TGTGCCAGCAGCTTAGCGAGGCAAGAGACCCAGTACTTC.

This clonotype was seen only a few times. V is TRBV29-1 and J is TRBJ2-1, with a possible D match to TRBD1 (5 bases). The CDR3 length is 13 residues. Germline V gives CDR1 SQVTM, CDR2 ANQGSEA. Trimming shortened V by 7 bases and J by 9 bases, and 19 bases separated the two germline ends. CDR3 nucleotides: TGCAGCGCCTGCCCATCAACAGGCGGTGAGCAGTTCTTC. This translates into CSACPSTGGEQFF.

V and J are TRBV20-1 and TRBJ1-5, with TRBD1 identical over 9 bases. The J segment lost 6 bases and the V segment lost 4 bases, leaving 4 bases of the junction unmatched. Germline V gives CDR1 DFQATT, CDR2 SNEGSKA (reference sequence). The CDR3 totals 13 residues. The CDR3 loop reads CSATRDRVQPQHF. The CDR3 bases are TGCAGTGCTACCCGGGACAGGGTTCAGCCCCAGCATTTT.

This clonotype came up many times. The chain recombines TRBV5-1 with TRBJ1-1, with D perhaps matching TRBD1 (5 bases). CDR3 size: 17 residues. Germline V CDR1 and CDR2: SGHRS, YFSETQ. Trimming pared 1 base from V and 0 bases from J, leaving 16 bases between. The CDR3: CASSLSWGGTMNTEAFF. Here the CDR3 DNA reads TGCGCCAGCAGCTTGTCGTGGGGCGGAACCATGAACACTGAAGCTTTCTTT.

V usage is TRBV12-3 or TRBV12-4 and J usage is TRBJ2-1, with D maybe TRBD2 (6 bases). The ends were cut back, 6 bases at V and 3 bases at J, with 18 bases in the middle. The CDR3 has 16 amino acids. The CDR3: CASSPPRKRVYNEQFF. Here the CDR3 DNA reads TGTGCCAGCAGCCCCCCCAGGAAGCGGGTCTACAATGAGCAGTTCTTC.

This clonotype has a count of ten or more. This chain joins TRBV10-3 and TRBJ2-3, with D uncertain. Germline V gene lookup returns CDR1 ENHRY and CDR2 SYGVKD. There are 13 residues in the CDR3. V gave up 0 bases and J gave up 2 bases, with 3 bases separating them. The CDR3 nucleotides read TGTGCCATCAGTGAGTCCGTCACAGATACGCAGTATTTT. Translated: CAISESVTDTQYF.

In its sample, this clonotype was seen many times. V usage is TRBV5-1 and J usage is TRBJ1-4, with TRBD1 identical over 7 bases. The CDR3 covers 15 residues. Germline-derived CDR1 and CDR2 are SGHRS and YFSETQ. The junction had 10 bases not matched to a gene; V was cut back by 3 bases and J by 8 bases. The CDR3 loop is CASSSGGTAEEKLFF. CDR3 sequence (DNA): TGCGCCAGCAGCTCGGGCGGGACAGCTGAGGAAAAACTGTTTTTT.

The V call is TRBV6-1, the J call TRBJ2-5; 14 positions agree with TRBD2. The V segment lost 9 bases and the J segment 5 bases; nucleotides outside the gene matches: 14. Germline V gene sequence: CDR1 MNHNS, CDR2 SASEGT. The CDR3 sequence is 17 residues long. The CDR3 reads CASTGPGLAGVGETQYF. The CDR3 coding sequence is TGTGCCAGTACTGGCCCGGGACTAGCGGGAGTAGGTGAGACCCAGTACTTC.

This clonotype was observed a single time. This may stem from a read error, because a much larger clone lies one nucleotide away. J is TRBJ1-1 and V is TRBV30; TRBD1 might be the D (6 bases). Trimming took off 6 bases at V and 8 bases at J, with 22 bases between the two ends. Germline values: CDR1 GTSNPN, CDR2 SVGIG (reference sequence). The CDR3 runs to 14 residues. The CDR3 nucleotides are TGTGCCTGCAGTTTAAGACAGGCGAGAACAGAAGCTTTCTTT. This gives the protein CACSLRQARTEAFF. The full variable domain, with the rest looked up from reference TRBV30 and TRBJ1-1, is SQTIHQWPATLVQPVGSPLSLECTVEGTSNPNLYWYRQAAGRGLQLLFYSVGIGQISSEVPQNLSASRPQDRQFILSSKKLLLSDSGFYLCACSLRQARTEAFFGQGTRLTVV.

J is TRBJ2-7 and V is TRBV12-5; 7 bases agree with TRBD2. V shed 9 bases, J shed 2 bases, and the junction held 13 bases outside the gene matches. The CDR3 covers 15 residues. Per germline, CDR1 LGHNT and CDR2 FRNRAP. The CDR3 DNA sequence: TGTGCTAGGGGAATGGTGGGGGGACTAACCTACGAGCAGTACGTC. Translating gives CARGMVGGLTYEQYV.

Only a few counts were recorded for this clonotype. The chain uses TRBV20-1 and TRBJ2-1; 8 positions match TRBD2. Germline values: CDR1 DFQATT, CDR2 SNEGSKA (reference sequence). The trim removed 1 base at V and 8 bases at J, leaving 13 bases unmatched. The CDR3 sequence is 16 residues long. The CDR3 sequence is CSARAGGLADYDEQFF. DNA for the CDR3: TGCAGTGCTAGAGCGGGGGGGCTAGCGGACTATGATGAGCAGTTCTTC.

DNA of the CDR3: TGTGCCATCAGCCAAAGCGGGGGGGTTGGCTCCTACAATGAGCAGTTCTTC. Amino acid sequence: CAISQSGGVGSYNEQFF. This chain joins TRBV10-3 and TRBJ2-1, with 10 bases fitting TRBD2. The CDR3 has 17 amino acids. The V and J ends lost 6 bases and 0 bases, in that order; junction bases with no gene match: 8. Germline values: CDR1 ENHRY, CDR2 SYGVKD.